Described below is a single T cell receptor (beta chain) sequence and its context. Germline values: CDR1 MNHEY, CDR2 SMNVEV (reference sequence). CDR3 length: 15 residues. With V trimmed by 3 bases and J by 11 bases, 12 bases remained unmatched. These data are taken from a study of blood T cell repertoires in COVID-19. Study-level background: From T cells, B-cell-depleted T cells, or PBMCs came the material, which was cDNA or gDNA.

Original methodology: Estimation of nucleated cell counts relied on the amplification of reference gene primers. Produced via immunoSEQ multiplex PCR; TCRdb's table is partial and in-frame only. D and trimming come from the DNA, and the V and J calls and clone size come from that table. The repertoire holds about 230,000 clones, with more than 70% as singletons. The sequenced material came from peripheral blood. The clonotype was recovered from a man aged 80 or over with acute or convalescent COVID-19. The V and J genes are TRBV27 and TRBJ2-5; 10 nucleotides agree with TRBD1. CDR3 bases: TGTGCCAGCAGTTTCCGAGACAGGGGGCGGTTTGTGCAGTACTTC. This codes for CASSFRDRGRFVQYF.